This is a list of T cell receptor beta chains from one sample in a study of T-cell reconstitution after alpha-beta-depleted transplantation in children. Each CDR3 protein is one row after TCRdb ran MiXCR on the PCR reads. This sample has approximately 340,000 distinct CDR3 sequences, with about 9.4% found just once. This specimen was PBMCs from the stem cell graft donor, taken from the stem cell graft. These receptors were taken from a human donor who donated a stem cell graft to a child with acute lymphoblastic leukemia. The CDR3 runs from the conserved cysteine through the conserved F or W. The D gene is left open where the match is weak. Expanded clones get a size class; other rows say once, few or many, or leave the size out.

>NA|TRBJ2-7|NA|TRBV7-9|13
CASSPTASYEQYF
TGTGCCAGCAGCCCGACAGCTTCCTACGAGCAGTACTTC
>NA|TRBJ2-3|NA|TRBV29-1|13
CSVTSGSTDTQYF
TGCAGCGTAACCAGCGGGAGCACAGATACGCAGTATTTT
>many|TRBJ2-1|NA|TRBV7-8|16
CASSPYRQGSYNEQFF
TGTGCCAGCAGTCCATATCGGCAGGGCTCCTACAATGAGCAGTTCTTC
>NA|TRBJ1-2|TRBD1|TRBV9|14
CASSVSGGSYGYTF
TGTGCCAGCAGCGTCTCAGGGGGCAGCTATGGCTACACCTTC
>NA|TRBJ2-7|NA|TRBV15|14
CATSRDYQAYEQYF
TGTGCCACCAGCAGAGATTACCAGGCCTACGAGCAGTACTTC
>few|TRBJ1-1|NA|TRBV20-1|11
CSAEGDTEAFF
TGCAGTGCGGAGGGGGACACTGAAGCTTTCTTT
>many|TRBJ2-2|NA|TRBV4-3|14
CASSQAPNTGELFF
TGCGCCAGCAGCCAAGCCCCGAACACCGGGGAGCTGTTTTTT
>few|TRBJ2-1|NA|TRBV20-1|17
CSARDRFSGNSYNEQFF
TGCAGTGCTAGAGATCGGTTTAGCGGAAACTCCTACAATGAGCAGTTCTTC
>NA|TRBJ2-1|TRBD2|TRBV7-8|18
CASSLARRTSGSINEQFF
TGTGCCAGCAGCTTAGCGCGTCGGACTAGCGGGAGTATCAATGAGCAGTTCTTC
>NA|TRBJ2-3|TRBD2|TRBV3-1|16
CASSQVTLAGKEAQYF
TGTGCCAGCAGCCAAGTGACACTAGCGGGAAAGGAGGCGCAGTATTTT
>NA|TRBJ1-2|NA|TRBV21-1|14
CASSSHRGDYGYTF
TGTGCCAGCAGCTCCCACAGGGGAGACTATGGCTACACCTTC
>few|TRBJ1-2|NA|TRBV28|12
CASTPNNYGYTF
TGTGCCAGCACTCCCAACAACTATGGCTACACCTTC
>few|TRBJ2-3|NA|TRBV12-3/TRBV12-4|13
CASIEGGTDTQYF
TGTGCCAGCATTGAGGGGGGCACAGATACGCAGTATTTT
>few|TRBJ2-7|TRBD2|TRBV7-9|15
CASSSPQREAGEQYF
TGTGCCAGCAGCTCCCCCCAGCGGGAGGCCGGCGAGCAGTACTTC
>many|TRBJ2-5|TRBD2|TRBV7-9|16
CASSLGTSGSGETQYF
TGTGCCAGCAGCTTAGGTACTAGCGGGAGTGGAGAGACCCAGTACTTC
>many|TRBJ1-5|NA|TRBV20-1|15
CSARDHRYGNQPQHF
TGCAGTGCTAGAGATCACAGGTATGGCAATCAGCCCCAGCATTTT
>NA|TRBJ1-1|TRBD1|TRBV15|14
CATSRGQGATEAFF
TGTGCCACCAGCAGAGGTCAGGGGGCCACTGAAGCTTTCTTT
>few|TRBJ2-7|NA|TRBV12-3/TRBV12-4|11
CASSSVHEQYF
TGTGCCAGCAGTTCAGTCCACGAGCAGTACTTC
>many|TRBJ2-7|NA|TRBV29-1|13
CSVGGASGYEQYF
TGCAGCGTTGGGGGGGCTAGCGGCTACGAGCAGTACTTC
>NA|TRBJ2-1|NA|TRBV6-1|16
CASSEELGCHSDEQFF
TGTGCCAGCAGTGAAGAGTTGGGGTGCCACTCAGATGAGCAGTTCTTC
>NA|TRBJ2-7|NA|TRBV11-2|13
CASSNPRAHEQYF
TGTGCCAGCAGCAATCCCAGGGCGCACGAGCAGTACTTC
>many|TRBJ2-7|TRBD1|TRBV5-4|14
CASSLGDRSYEQYF
TGTGCCAGCAGCTTGGGGGACAGATCCTACGAGCAGTACTTC
>NA|TRBJ2-1|TRBD1|TRBV20-1|14
CSARTGGVANEQFF
TGCAGTGCCCGGACAGGGGGCGTAGCCAATGAGCAGTTCTTC
>few|TRBJ2-1|NA|TRBV7-8|16
CASSLARDPDYNEQFF
TGTGCCAGCAGCTTAGCTAGGGACCCAGACTACAATGAGCAGTTCTTC
>NA|TRBJ1-1|NA|TRBV6-5|16
CASSYSATVLNTEAFF
TGTGCCAGCAGTTACTCGGCGACAGTCCTGAACACTGAAGCTTTCTTT
>once|TRBJ1-3|NA|TRBV20-1|13
CSAEVAGGNTIYF
TGCAGTGCAGAGGTGGCAGGGGGAAACACCATATATTTT